This T cell receptor beta chain was identified during a study of blood T cell repertoires in COVID-19. About the study: Material from acute and convalescent COVID-19 was sourced from the United States, Italy and Spain. The analysed material was cDNA or gDNA that came from T cells, B-cell-depleted T cells, or PBMCs.

As originally analysed: Researchers report that nucleated cell counts were estimated from reference gene primer amplification. Sequencing used immunoSEQ multiplex PCR; TCRdb keeps in-frame clones, though not all of them. Clone size and the V and J calls come from that table; the DNA yielded D and trimming. The sample lists more than 95,000 clones, around 76% occurring once. Germline V gene data show CDR1 as SGDLS and CDR2 as YYNGEE. V lost 0 bases and J lost 4; bases outside the gene matches: 1. CDR3 length: 15 amino acids. This receptor was obtained from a man aged 60 to 75 with acute or convalescent COVID-19. Sequences were obtained from peripheral blood. The V and J genes are TRBV9 and TRBJ1-1; 12 positions match TRBD1. The CDR3 loop is CASSVEGQGATEAFF. CDR3 coding DNA: TGTGCCAGCAGCGTAGAGGGACAGGGGGCCACTGAAGCTTTCTTT.